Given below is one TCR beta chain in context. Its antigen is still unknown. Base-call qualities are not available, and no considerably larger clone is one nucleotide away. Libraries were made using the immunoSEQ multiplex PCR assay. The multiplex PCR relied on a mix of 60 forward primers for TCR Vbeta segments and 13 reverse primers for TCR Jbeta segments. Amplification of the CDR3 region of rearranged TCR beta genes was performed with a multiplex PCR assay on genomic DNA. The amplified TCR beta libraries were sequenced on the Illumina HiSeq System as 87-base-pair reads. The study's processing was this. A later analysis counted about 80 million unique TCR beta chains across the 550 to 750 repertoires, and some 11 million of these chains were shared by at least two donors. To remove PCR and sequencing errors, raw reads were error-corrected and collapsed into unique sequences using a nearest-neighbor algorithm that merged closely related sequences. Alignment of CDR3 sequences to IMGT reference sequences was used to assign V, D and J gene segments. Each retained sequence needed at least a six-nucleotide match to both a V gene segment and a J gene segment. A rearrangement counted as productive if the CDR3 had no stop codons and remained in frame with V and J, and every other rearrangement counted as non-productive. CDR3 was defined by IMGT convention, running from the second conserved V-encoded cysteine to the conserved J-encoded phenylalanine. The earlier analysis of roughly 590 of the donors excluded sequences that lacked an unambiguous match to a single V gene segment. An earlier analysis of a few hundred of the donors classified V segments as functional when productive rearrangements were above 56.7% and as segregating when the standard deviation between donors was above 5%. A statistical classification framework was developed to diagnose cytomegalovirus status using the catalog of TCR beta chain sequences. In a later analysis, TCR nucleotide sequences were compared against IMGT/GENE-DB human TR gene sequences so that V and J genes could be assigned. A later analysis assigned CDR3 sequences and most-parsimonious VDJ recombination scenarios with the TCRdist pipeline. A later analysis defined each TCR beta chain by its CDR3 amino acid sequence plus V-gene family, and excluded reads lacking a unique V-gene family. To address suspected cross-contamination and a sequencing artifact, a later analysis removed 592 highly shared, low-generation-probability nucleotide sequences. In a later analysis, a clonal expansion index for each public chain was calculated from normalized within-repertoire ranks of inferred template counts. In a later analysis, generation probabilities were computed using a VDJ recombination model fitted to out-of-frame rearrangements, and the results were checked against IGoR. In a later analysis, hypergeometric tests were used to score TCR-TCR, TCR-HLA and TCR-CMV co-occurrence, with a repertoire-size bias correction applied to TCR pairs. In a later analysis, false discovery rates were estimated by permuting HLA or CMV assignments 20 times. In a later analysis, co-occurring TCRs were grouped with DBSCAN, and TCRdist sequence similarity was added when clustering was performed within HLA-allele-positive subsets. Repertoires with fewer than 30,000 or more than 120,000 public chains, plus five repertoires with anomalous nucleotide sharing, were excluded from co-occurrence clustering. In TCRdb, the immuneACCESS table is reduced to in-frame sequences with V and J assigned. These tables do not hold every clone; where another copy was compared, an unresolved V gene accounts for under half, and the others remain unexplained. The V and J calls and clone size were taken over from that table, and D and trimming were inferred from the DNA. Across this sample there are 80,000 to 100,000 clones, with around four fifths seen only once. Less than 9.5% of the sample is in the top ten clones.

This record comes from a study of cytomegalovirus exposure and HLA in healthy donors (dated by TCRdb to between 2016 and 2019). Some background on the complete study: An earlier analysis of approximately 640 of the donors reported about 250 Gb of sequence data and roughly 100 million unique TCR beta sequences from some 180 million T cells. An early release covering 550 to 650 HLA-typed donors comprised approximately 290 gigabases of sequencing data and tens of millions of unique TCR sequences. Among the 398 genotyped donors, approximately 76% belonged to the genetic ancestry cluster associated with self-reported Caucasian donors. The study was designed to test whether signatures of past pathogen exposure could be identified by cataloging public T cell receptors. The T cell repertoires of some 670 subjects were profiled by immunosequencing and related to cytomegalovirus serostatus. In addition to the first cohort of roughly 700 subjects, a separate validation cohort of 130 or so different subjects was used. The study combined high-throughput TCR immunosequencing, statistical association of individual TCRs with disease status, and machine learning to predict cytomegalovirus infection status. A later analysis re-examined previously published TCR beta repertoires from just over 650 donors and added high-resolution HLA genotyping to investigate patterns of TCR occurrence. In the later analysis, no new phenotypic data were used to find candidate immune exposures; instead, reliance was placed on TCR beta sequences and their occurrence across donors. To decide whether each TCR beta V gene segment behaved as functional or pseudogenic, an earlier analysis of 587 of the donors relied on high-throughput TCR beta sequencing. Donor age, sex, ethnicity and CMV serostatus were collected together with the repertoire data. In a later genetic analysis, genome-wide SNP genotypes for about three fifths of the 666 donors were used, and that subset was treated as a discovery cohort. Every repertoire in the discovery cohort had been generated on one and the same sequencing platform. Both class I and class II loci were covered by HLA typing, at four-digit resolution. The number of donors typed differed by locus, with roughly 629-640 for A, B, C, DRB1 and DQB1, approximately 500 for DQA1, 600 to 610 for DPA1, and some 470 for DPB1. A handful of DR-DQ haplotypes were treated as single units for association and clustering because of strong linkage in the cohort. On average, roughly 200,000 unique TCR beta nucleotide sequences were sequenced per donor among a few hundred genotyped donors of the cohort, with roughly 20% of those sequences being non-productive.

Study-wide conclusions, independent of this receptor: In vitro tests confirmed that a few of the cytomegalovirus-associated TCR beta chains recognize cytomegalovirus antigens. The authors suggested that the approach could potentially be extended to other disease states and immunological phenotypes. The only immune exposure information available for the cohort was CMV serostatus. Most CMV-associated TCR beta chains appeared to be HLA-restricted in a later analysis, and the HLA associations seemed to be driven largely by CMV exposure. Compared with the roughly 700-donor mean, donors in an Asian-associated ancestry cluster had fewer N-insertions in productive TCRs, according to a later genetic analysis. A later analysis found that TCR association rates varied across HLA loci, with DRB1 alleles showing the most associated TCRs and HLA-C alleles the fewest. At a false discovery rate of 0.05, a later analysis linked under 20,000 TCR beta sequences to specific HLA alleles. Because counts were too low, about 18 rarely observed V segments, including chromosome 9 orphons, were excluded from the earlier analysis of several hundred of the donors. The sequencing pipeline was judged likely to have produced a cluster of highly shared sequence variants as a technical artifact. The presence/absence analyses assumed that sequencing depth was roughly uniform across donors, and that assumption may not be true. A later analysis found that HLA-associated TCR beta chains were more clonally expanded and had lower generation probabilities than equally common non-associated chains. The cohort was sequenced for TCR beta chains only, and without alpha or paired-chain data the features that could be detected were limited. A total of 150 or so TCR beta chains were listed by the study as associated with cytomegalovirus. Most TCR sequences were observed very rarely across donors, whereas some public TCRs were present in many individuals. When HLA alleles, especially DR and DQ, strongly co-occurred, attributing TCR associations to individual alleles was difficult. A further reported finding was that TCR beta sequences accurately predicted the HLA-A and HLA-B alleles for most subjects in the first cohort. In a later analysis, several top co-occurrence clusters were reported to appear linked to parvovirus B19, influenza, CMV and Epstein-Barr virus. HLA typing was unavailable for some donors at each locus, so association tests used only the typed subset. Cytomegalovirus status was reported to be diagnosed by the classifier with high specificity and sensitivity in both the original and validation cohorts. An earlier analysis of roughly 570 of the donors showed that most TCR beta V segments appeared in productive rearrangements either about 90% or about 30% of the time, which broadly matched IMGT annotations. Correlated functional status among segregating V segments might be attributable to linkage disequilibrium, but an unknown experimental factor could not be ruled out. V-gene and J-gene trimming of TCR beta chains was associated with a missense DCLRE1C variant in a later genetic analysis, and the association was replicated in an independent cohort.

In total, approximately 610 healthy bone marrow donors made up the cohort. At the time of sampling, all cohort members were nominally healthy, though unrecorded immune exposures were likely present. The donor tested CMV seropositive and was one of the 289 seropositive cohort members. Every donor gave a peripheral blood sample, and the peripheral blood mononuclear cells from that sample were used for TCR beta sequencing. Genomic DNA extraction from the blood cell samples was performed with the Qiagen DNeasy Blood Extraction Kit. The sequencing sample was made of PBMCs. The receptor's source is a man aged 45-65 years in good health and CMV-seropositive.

The CDR3 region reads CASSLGTSGGDTQYF. At the DNA level, the sequence is TGTGCCAGCAGCTTAGGAACTAGCGGGGGAGATACGCAGTATTTT. The chain links TRBV5-8 with TRBJ2-3; 11 central nucleotides agree with TRBD2. The CDR3 goes from the cysteine to the phenylalanine over 15 residues. Only CDR3 DNA is held: 45 bases, read in frame from base 1. The V end gives up 2 bases and the J end 5 bases, leaving 4 bases in the junction not matched to a gene. CDR1 and CDR2, looked up from the germline V gene, are SGHTS and YDEGEE.